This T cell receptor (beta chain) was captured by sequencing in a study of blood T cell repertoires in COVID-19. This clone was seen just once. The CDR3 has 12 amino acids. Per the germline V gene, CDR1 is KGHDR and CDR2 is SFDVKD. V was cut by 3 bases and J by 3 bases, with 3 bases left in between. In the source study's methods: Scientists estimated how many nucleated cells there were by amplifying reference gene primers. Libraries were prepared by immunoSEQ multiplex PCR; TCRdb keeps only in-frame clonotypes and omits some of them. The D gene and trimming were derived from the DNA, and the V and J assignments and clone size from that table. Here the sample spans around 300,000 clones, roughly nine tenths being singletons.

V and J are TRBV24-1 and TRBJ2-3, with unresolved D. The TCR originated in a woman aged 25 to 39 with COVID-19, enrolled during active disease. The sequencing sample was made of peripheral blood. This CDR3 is CATSDPTDTQYF. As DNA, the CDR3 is TGTGCCACCAGTGATCCAACAGATACGCAGTATTTT.